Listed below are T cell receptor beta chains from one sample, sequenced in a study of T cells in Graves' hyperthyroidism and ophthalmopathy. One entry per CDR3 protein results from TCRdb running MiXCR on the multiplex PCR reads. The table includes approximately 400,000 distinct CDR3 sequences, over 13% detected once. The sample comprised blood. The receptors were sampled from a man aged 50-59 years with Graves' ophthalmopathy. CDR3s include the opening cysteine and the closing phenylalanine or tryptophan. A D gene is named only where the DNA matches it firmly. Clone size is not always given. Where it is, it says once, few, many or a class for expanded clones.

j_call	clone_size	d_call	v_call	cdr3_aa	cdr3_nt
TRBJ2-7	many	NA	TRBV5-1	CASSFGGGYEQYF	TGCGCCAGCAGCTTTGGTGGTGGGTACGAGCAGTACTTC
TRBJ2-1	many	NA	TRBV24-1	CATQRGAYNEQFF	TGTGCCACCCAAAGGGGAGCTTACAATGAGCAGTTCTTC
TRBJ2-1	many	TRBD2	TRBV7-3	CASSLRTSGRYNEQFF	TGTGCCAGCAGCCTCCGGACTAGCGGGAGATACAATGAGCAGTTCTTC
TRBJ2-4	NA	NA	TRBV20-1	CSAIYIRRPRGYQNIQYF	TGCAGTGCGATTTACATCAGAAGACCCCGGGGGTACCAAAACATTCAGTACTTC
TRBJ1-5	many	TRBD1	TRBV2	CASNPGGGSNQPQHF	TGTGCCAGCAATCCAGGGGGAGGTAGCAATCAGCCCCAGCATTTT
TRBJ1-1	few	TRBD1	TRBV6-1	CASIKTGGTEAFF	TGTGCCAGCATAAAGACAGGGGGAACTGAAGCTTTCTTT
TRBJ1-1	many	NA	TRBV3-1	CASSQDGGRTEAFF	TGTGCCAGCAGCCAAGACGGGGGGAGGACTGAAGCTTTCTTT
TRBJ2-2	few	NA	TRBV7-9	CAILAANTGELFF	TGTGCCATACTAGCAGCGAACACCGGGGAGCTGTTTTTT
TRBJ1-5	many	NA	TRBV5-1	CASTTRPGQPQHF	TGCGCCTCTACGACGCGGCCGGGACAGCCCCAGCATTTT
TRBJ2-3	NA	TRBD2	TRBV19	CATGRDTDTQYF	TGTGCCACCGGGAGGGACACAGATACGCAGTATTTT
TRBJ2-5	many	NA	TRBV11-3	CASSSQVLETQYF	TGTGCCAGCAGCTCCCAGGTATTGGAGACCCAGTACTTC
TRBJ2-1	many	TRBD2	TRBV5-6	CASSLLTSGRDNEQFF	TGTGCCAGCAGCTTGCTAACTAGCGGGAGGGACAATGAGCAGTTCTTC
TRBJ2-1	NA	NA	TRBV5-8	CASSPLTGNEQFF	TGTGCCAGCAGCCCCCTGACGGGCAATGAGCAGTTCTTC
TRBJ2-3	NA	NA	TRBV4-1	CASSPPSSTGRTDTQYF	TGCGCCAGCAGCCCCCCCAGCTCCACAGGGAGGACAGATACGCAGTATTTT
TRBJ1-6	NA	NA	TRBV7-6	CASSLGRGSPLHF	TGTGCCAGCAGCTTAGGAAGGGGTTCACCCCTCCACTTT
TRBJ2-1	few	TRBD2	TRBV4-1	CASTITGLAGRSSYNEQFF	TGCGCCAGCACTATAACGGGACTAGCGGGGAGAAGCTCCTACAATGAGCAGTTCTTC
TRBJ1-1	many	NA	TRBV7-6	CASSLWSGTEAFF	TGTGCCAGCAGCTTGTGGAGTGGCACTGAAGCTTTCTTT
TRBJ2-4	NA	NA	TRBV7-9	CASSLGGASKDIQYF	TGTGCCAGCAGCTTAGGGGGGGCTTCTAAGGACATTCAGTACTTC
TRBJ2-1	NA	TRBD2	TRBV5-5	CASSQSGTRPEQFF	TGTGCCAGCAGCCAGTCCGGGACTAGACCGGAGCAGTTCTTC